These T cell receptor beta chains were read from a single sample in a study of T cell responses to AZD1222 COVID-19 vaccine. Assay: immunoSEQ multiplex PCR; the TCRdb copy retains only in-frame clones and omits some. Among under 150,000 clones, approximately 92% were seen once, and the ten largest hold more than 0.95%. The sequences come from peripheral blood, collected 28 days after the second AZD1222 dose. These receptors were taken from an adult who received the AZD1222 COVID-19 vaccine. Each CDR3 is given with its conserved first and last residue. A D gene is named only where the DNA matches it firmly. The size of a clone is reported for some rows only, either as once, few or many, or as a class for expanded clones.

>.|.|TRBV15|TRBJ2-1
CATSRTSPGLRFF
TGTGCCACCAGCAGAACCTCACCGGGACTCCGGTTCTTC
>.|.|TRBV24-1|TRBJ1-4
CATSDPTEKNEKLFF
TGTGCCACCAGTGATCCGACAGAAAAAAATGAAAAACTGTTTTTT
>.|.|TRBV7-2|TRBJ1-2
CASSLNSGVNGYTF
TGTGCCAGCAGCTTAAATTCAGGGGTCAATGGCTACACCTTC
>.|.|TRBV10-2|TRBJ1-1
CASSDRSGTEAFF
TGCGCCAGCAGTGATCGGTCAGGCACTGAAGCTTTCTTT
>.|.|TRBV19|TRBJ2-7
CASSILASSGEQYF
TGTGCCAGTAGTATCTTGGCCTCCTCAGGAGAGCAGTACTTC
>.|.|TRBV18|TRBJ2-7
CASSPDIGEQYF
TGTGCCAGCTCACCCGATATAGGCGAGCAGTACTTC
>.|TRBD1|TRBV28|TRBJ1-1
CASSLLAGQDLLGLEAFF
TGTGCCAGCAGTTTACTCGCCGGACAGGACTTATTAGGACTTGAAGCTTTCTTT
>.|.|TRBV30|TRBJ2-1
CAWSVGLDNEQFF
TGTGCCTGGAGTGTTGGCCTGGACAATGAGCAGTTCTTC
>.|.|TRBV2|TRBJ1-1
CASSIDSLNTEAFF
TGTGCCAGCAGCATAGACAGCCTGAACACTGAAGCTTTCTTT
>.|TRBD2|TRBV2|TRBJ2-5
CASRAGGSQETQYF
TGTGCCAGCAGGGCGGGGGGAAGCCAAGAGACCCAGTACTTC
>once|.|TRBV30|TRBJ2-7
CAWSAREEQYF
TGTGCCTGGAGTGCACGTGAGGAGCAGTACTTC
>once|TRBD1|TRBV7-3|TRBJ2-1
CASSSRTGGYNEQFF
TGTGCCAGCAGCTCCCGGACAGGGGGCTACAATGAGCAGTTCTTC
>once|TRBD1|TRBV19|TRBJ1-5
CASRGQGEGQPQHF
TGTGCCAGTAGGGGACAGGGGGAAGGTCAGCCCCAGCATTTT
>.|.|TRBV29-1|TRBJ1-1
CSVRQLNTEAFF
TGCAGCGTCCGGCAGTTGAACACTGAAGCTTTCTTT
>.|.|TRBV9|TRBJ2-1
CASSVGVYNEQFF
TGTGCCAGCAGCGTAGGCGTGTACAATGAGCAGTTCTTC
>.|.|TRBV5-4|TRBJ1-2
CASSITRAAANYGYTF
TGTGCCAGCAGCATTACCCGGGCCGCAGCTAACTATGGCTACACCTTC
>.|TRBD1|TRBV19|TRBJ1-1
CASSPRQGTAEAFF
TGTGCCAGCTCCCCTCGACAGGGGACGGCTGAAGCTTTCTTT
>.|.|TRBV29-1|TRBJ1-5
CSTSTGISNQPQHF
TGCAGTACAAGTACAGGGATTAGCAATCAGCCCCAGCATTTT
>.|TRBD2|TRBV7-3|TRBJ2-7
CASSRGGSSYEQYF
TGTGCCAGCAGCCGGGGGGGCAGCTCCTACGAGCAGTACTTC
>.|.|TRBV30|TRBJ1-6
CAWSMGGGSPLHF
TGTGCCTGGAGTATGGGGGGGGGTTCACCCCTCCACTTT
>.|TRBD2|TRBV6-2/TRBV6-3|TRBJ2-1
CASSSAGTSSEQFF
TGTGCCAGCAGTTCCGCCGGGACTAGCAGTGAGCAGTTCTTC
>.|.|TRBV6-5|TRBJ2-2
CASSSDSQGAGELFF
TGTGCCAGCAGTTCCGACAGTCAGGGAGCCGGGGAGCTGTTTTTT
>.|.|TRBV4-1|TRBJ2-2
CASSSHVGLGTGELFF
TGCGCCAGCAGCTCCCATGTGGGGCTTGGCACCGGGGAGCTGTTTTTT
>.|TRBD1|TRBV19|TRBJ1-6
CASSMAKGAQGSPLHF
TGTGCCAGTAGTATGGCTAAGGGGGCGCAAGGGTCACCCCTCCACTTT
>.|.|TRBV18|TRBJ1-1
CASSTGRGQNTEAFF
TGTGCCAGCTCTACAGGCAGGGGCCAGAACACTGAAGCTTTCTTT
>.|TRBD1|TRBV11-3|TRBJ2-1
CASSFGTGGKNEQFF
TGTGCCAGCAGCTTTGGGACAGGGGGTAAGAATGAGCAGTTCTTC
>.|.|TRBV7-2|TRBJ1-6
CASSLERADYNSPLHF
TGTGCCAGCAGCTTAGAGCGGGCGGATTATAATTCACCCCTCCACTTT
>.|TRBD1|TRBV6-5|TRBJ1-6
CASRKGGTGDSPLHF
TGTGCCAGCAGGAAGGGGGGGACAGGGGATTCACCCCTCCACTTT
>.|TRBD2|TRBV6-5|TRBJ2-5
CASSPTSGGQETQYF
TGTGCCAGCAGTCCTACTAGCGGGGGACAAGAGACCCAGTACTTC
>.|TRBD1|TRBV24-1|TRBJ2-5
CASEPRDRVGTQYF
TGTGCCAGCGAACCCCGGGACAGAGTAGGGACCCAGTACTTC
>.|TRBD2|TRBV3-1/TRBV3-2|TRBJ2-5
CASSQEPALARLKTQYF
TGTGCCAGCAGCCAAGAACCCGCACTAGCGAGACTGAAGACCCAGTACTTC
>.|.|TRBV5-1|TRBJ2-2
CASSLAVGATGELFF
TGCGCCAGCAGCTTGGCTGTCGGAGCCACCGGGGAGCTGTTTTTT
>few|TRBD2|TRBV5-1|TRBJ2-1
CASSPLAGGPEQFF
TGCGCCAGCAGCCCCCTAGCGGGGGGGCCTGAGCAGTTCTTC
>few|TRBD2|TRBV7-9|TRBJ2-1
CASSPRSAVAGGFNEQFF
TGTGCCAGCAGCCCCCGTTCGGCGGTAGCGGGAGGCTTCAATGAGCAGTTCTTC
>.|.|TRBV9|TRBJ2-3
CASSVRSGKSTDTQYF
TGTGCCAGCAGCGTCCGAAGCGGCAAAAGCACAGATACGCAGTATTTT
>.|.|TRBV27|TRBJ1-5
CASSTGTNSNQPQHF
TGTGCCAGCAGCACCGGGACGAATAGCAATCAGCCCCAGCATTTT
>.|.|TRBV27|TRBJ1-1
CASSLSRQAEAFF
TGTGCCAGCAGTTTATCGCGACAGGCTGAAGCTTTCTTT
>once|.|TRBV20-1|TRBJ2-1
CSARDRNEQFF
TGCAGTGCTAGAGATCGGAATGAGCAGTTCTTC
>.|.|TRBV12-5|TRBJ2-3
CASGFSGLQGRRVDTQYF
TGTGCTAGTGGTTTTTCAGGCCTCCAGGGGCGGAGGGTAGATACGCAGTATTTT
>.|.|TRBV2|TRBJ2-5
CASTPRQAQQETQYF
TGTGCCAGCACCCCCCGCCAGGCACAGCAAGAGACCCAGTACTTC
>once|TRBD1|TRBV4-2|TRBJ2-3
CASSPGTGTDTQYF
TGTGCCAGCAGCCCAGGGACAGGGACAGATACGCAGTATTTT
>.|TRBD1|TRBV18|TRBJ1-4
CASSPTGGNEKLFF
TGTGCCAGCTCACCGACAGGGGGTAATGAAAAACTGTTTTTT
>.|.|TRBV5-1|TRBJ2-7
CASSSDSTSYEQYF
TGCGCCAGCAGCTCGGACAGTACATCCTACGAGCAGTACTTC
>once|.|TRBV6-5|TRBJ1-5
CASRPGQYSNQPQHF
TGTGCCAGCAGACCTGGACAGTATAGCAATCAGCCCCAGCATTTT
>few|.|TRBV7-8|TRBJ1-6
CASSQGGDSPLHF
TGTGCCAGCAGCCAAGGGGGGGATTCACCCCTCCACTTT
>.|TRBD1|TRBV27|TRBJ1-2
CASSLRRGQGRNYGYTF
TGTGCCAGCAGTTTAAGGAGGGGACAGGGGAGGAACTATGGCTACACCTTC
>.|.|TRBV15|TRBJ1-6
CATSRDNWVSYNSPLHF
TGTGCCACCAGCAGAGATAATTGGGTGTCCTATAATTCACCCCTCCACTTT
>.|.|TRBV7-8|TRBJ1-6
CASSLVGSNPNSPLHF
TGTGCCAGCAGCTTAGTTGGCTCCAATCCCAATTCACCCCTCCACTTT
>.|TRBD1|TRBV6-2/TRBV6-3|TRBJ2-1
CASSGQDLSYNEQFF
TGTGCCAGCAGTGGACAGGACCTCTCCTACAATGAGCAGTTCTTC
>.|TRBD2|TRBV9|TRBJ2-2
CASSVGPLAGAGTGELFF
TGTGCCAGCAGCGTAGGTCCCCTAGCGGGAGCTGGGACCGGGGAGCTGTTTTTT
>.|TRBD1|TRBV6-2/TRBV6-3|TRBJ1-2
CASSSPTGTGAGYTF
TGTGCCAGCAGCTCTCCTACCGGGACAGGGGCTGGCTACACCTTC
>.|.|TRBV2|TRBJ1-2
CASSPTGAVYGYTF
TGTGCCAGCAGTCCGACGGGGGCGGTCTATGGCTACACCTTC